This T cell receptor beta chain stems from a study of blood T cell repertoires in COVID-19 (dated by TCRdb to about 2020). The study in broad terms: The collaborator samples originated in the United States, Italy and Spain and spanned the acute and convalescent phases of COVID-19. HLA class I and class II types, where available, came from metadata supplied by the sample provider rather than from assay-based typing. A freely available public database, intended as a resource for researchers studying the immune response to SARS-CoV-2, is where the repertoires were released. A de-identified subject ID, COVID-19 status, age in years and sex were almost always included in the sample metadata. The dataset comprised deeply sampled blood TCRbeta repertoires from subjects exposed to, actively infected with, or recovered from COVID-19. Samples were obtained from the ongoing ImmuneRACE study (first 160 participants) and from over 1,000 subjects provided by 6 global collaborators. The prospective study material was composed of cDNA or gDNA derived from T cells, B-cell-depleted T cells, or PBMCs.

The collaborating institutions used their own protocols to collect whole blood in K2EDTA tubes. Collaborator samples were shipped for TCRbeta analysis as frozen whole blood, isolated PBMCs, or DNA extracted from either sample type. TCRbeta CDR3 regions were amplified from genomic DNA by means of the immunoSEQ Assay, a bias-controlled multiplex PCR. As for the original processing: Nucleated cell counts per sample were estimated from amplification of reference gene primers within the assay. To quantify the absolute abundance of each unique TCRbeta CDR3 rearrangement, sequence reads were collapsed and filtered. For each sample, productive Simpson clonality was calculated by taking the square root of Simpson's diversity index across productive rearrangements. TCRdb carries this immuneACCESS record with in-frame sequences only. Its versions omit some clonotypes, under half of them owing to an unresolved V gene in the studies checked, with the rest unexplained. V and J calls and clone size come straight from that table; D and trimming were deduced from the DNA. The sample yields about 140,000 clones; 75% to 85% were counted once. The ten biggest clones cover approximately 4.1% of the sample.

CDR1 is given as SGHNT and CDR2 as YENEEA, both from the germline V gene. The CDR3 runs 15 residues from the cysteine to the phenylalanine. Just CDR3 DNA is preserved here, 45 bases in frame from base 1. V is cut back by 4 bases and J by 3 bases, with 5 bases in the junction unmatched. As regards this clone: The antigen it recognizes is unknown. No much larger clonotype is one base removed from it; base qualities were not supplied.

The paper as a whole reports these results and caveats: Clinical and demographic metadata were provided uncurated, with the amount varying by source and participant.

This receptor was obtained from a woman of 80 years or more with acute or convalescent COVID-19. The sequenced sample was peripheral blood. The rearranged chain carries TRBV11-3 and TRBJ2-1; the junction holds 8 bases that match TRBD1. The CDR3 is CASSSGQGSYNEQFF. The nucleotides are TGTGCCAGCAGCTCCGGACAGGGTAGCTACAATGAGCAGTTCTTC.